This T cell receptor (beta chain) was profiled in a study of T cell responses to AZD1222 COVID-19 vaccine. The repertoire was sequenced with immunoSEQ multiplex PCR; TCRdb's copy has only in-frame clones and lacks some. The table has some 100,000 clones, over 75% seen once. V was cut by 4 bases and J by 9 bases, with 16 bases left in between. This CDR3 is built from 14 residues. Germline CDR1 is SGHNT and CDR2 is YENEEA. The V gene is TRBV11-3, the J gene TRBJ2-1; D is perhaps TRBD2 (6 bases). The sequence came from an adult in good health. The sample was peripheral blood, taken on day 0 of AZD1222 vaccination. The CDR3 here is CASSWGRGEAEQFF. As DNA, the CDR3 is TGTGCCAGCAGCTGGGGGAGAGGGGAGGCTGAGCAGTTCTTC.